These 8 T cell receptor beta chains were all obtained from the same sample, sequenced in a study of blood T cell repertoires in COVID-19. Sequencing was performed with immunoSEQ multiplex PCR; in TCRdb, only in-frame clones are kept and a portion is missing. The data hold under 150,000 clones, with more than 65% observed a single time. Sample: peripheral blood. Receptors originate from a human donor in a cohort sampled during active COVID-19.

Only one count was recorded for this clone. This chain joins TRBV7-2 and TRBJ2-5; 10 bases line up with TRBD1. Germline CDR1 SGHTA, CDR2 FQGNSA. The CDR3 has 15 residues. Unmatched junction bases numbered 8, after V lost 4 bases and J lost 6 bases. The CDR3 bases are TGTGCCAGCAGCTCAAGGACAGGGGGGGACAAGACCCAGTACTTC. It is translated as CASSSRTGGDKTQYF.

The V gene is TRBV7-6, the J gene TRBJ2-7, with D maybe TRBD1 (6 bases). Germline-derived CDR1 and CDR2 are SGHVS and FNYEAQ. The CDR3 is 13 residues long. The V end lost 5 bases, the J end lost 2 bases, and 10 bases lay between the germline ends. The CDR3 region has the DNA TGTGCCAGCAGCGCCACAGGGCCCTACGAGCAGTACTTC. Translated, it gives CASSATGPYEQYF.

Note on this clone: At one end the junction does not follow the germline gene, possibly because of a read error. The CDR3 DNA sequence: TGTGCCAGCAGCTTGTTCAACGATGATCCTACCTTC. Amino acid sequence: CASSLFNDDPTF. The rearrangement uses TRBV5-4 and TRBJ2-7, with D unclear. Germline CDR1 SGHNT, CDR2 YYREEE (reference sequence). The CDR3 extends over 12 amino acids.

Written as DNA, the CDR3 is TGTGCCAGCAGCTCTGGGACAGGGGCGGGAAAACTGTTTTTT. Translating gives CASSSGTGAGKLFF. This sequence joins TRBV5-6 and TRBJ1-4; 10 nucleotides agree with TRBD1. The germline CDR1 and CDR2 sequences are SGHDT and YYEEEE. The V segment lost 3 bases and the J segment 10 bases; nucleotides outside the gene matches: 6. The CDR3 runs to 14 residues.

CDR3 amino acids: CASSPDRYEQFF. In DNA, the CDR3 is TGTGCCAGCAGCCCGGACAGATACGAGCAGTTCTTC. The genes are TRBV7-2 and TRBJ2-1; the D gene is possibly TRBD1 (6 bases). CDR1 and CDR2 from the germline V gene are SGHTA and FQGNSA. The CDR3 sequence is 12 residues long. Between the trimmed V and J ends, which lost 5 bases and 10 bases, there was a span of 12 bases.

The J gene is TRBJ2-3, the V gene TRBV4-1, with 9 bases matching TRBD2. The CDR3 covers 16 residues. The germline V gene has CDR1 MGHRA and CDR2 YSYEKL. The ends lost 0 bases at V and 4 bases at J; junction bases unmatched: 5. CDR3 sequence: CASSQDASGAADTQYF. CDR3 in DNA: TGCGCCAGCAGCCAAGATGCTAGCGGGGCGGCAGATACGCAGTATTTT.

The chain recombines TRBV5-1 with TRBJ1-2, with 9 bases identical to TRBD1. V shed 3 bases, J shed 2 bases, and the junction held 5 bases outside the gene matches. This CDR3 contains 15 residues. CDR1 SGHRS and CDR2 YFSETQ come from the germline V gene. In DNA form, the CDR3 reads TGCGCCAGCAGCTGGGGACAGGGAGGCAACTATGGCTACACCTTC. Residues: CASSWGQGGNYGYTF.

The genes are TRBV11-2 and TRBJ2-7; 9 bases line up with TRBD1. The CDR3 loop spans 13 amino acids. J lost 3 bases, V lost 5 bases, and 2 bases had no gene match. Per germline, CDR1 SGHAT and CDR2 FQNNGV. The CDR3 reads CASSPTGGYEQYF. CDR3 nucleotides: TGTGCCAGCAGCCCGACAGGGGGCTACGAGCAGTACTTC. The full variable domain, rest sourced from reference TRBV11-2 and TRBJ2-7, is EAGVAQSPRYKIIEKRQSVAFWCNPISGHATLYWYQQILGQGPKLLIQFQNNGVVDDSQLPKDRFSAERLKGVDSTLKIQPAKLEDSAVYLCASSPTGGYEQYFGPGTRLTVT.